This entry is about one TCR beta chain. V was clipped by 7 bases and J by 5 bases, with 18 bases between them. Germline V gene lookup returns CDR1 MNHEY and CDR2 SVGAGI. The CDR3 is 15 amino acids. The sample is drawn from a study of blood T cell repertoires in COVID-19. Sequenced by immunoSEQ multiplex PCR; TCRdb stores in-frame clones only, minus some. In the table there are 220,000 or so clones, 80% to 85% of which are singletons. This receptor was taken from a woman aged 55-75 years who had recovered from COVID-19. The V and J genes are TRBV6-5 and TRBJ2-4; tentative D call: TRBD2 (7 bases). The sample comprised peripheral blood. DNA of the CDR3: TGTGCCAGCACTCTAAATTGGGGGGGCGAAAACATTCAGTACTTC. Protein sequence: CASTLNWGGENIQYF.